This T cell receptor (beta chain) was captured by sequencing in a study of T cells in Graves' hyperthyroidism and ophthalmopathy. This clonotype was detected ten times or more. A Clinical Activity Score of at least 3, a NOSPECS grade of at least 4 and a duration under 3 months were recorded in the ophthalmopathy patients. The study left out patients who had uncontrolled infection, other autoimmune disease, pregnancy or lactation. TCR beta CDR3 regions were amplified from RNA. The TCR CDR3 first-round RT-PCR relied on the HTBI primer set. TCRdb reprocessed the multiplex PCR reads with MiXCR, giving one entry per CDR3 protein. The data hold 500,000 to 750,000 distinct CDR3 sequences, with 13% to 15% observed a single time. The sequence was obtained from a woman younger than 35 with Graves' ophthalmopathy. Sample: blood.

The DNA of the CDR3 is TGTGCCAGCAGCTTAAGTAGGGGCCTCGGTTACGAGCAGTACTTC. Translated: CASSLSRGLGYEQYF. The rearrangement links TRBV7-2 to TRBJ2-7; D perhaps matches TRBD1 (5 bases). Trimming took 2 bases from V and 4 from J, leaving 15 bases between them. The CDR3 is made up of 15 amino acids. Germline V gene lookup returns CDR1 SGHTA and CDR2 FQGNSA.